This T cell receptor (beta chain) was sequenced during a study of early T cells in non-severe SARS-CoV-2 infection. V was cut by 7 bases and J by 2 bases, with 15 bases left in between. Germline V gives CDR1 SNHLY, CDR2 FYNNEI. This CDR3 comprises 14 residues. One entry per CDR3 protein, called by TCRdb with MiXCR from the 5' RACE reads. The sample has about 80,000 distinct CDR3 sequences; 5% are singletons. The receptor was derived from an adult who was a healthcare worker with PCR-confirmed SARS-CoV-2 infection or an uninfected control (not recorded which). This material consisted of whole blood, taken at baseline. The V and J genes are TRBV2 and TRBJ2-7; weak D call: TRBD2 (6 bases). For the CDR3, the DNA is TGTGCCAGCACCCCGGGACTCTCTCCCTACGAGCAGTACTTC. Protein product: CASTPGLSPYEQYF.